What follows are 25 T cell receptor beta chains derived from one specimen sequenced in a study of T cell repertoires in cytomegalovirus infection. TCRdb processed the reads anew with MiXCR; each CDR3 protein has one entry. The repertoire holds more than 200,000 distinct CDR3 sequences, with 9.1% as singletons. Sequencing was carried out using PBMCs. The origin of the receptors is a human donor in good health (CMV status not recorded). Some clones in this sample may be carry-over from other donors' samples.

This clonotype was detected ten times or more. V usage is TRBV12-3 or TRBV12-4 and J usage is TRBJ2-6; D might be TRBD2 (6 bases). The CDR3 runs 17 residues. Trimming took off 3 bases at V and 2 bases at J, with 14 bases between the two ends. CDR3 protein: CASSLMGLVPGANVLTF. In DNA, the CDR3 is TGTGCCAGCAGTTTGATGGGACTGGTACCTGGGGCCAACGTCCTGACTTTC.

The genes are TRBV14 and TRBJ1-2, with D hard to call. V was pared by 1 base and J by 4 bases, with 16 bases between. The CDR3 is 16 residues long. Germline CDR1 reads SGHDN; CDR2 reads FVKESK. Here the CDR3 DNA reads TGTGCCAGCAGCCAAGGATGGCGCCCGTCAATCTATGGCTACACCTTC. Translation: CASSQGWRPSIYGYTF.

This clonotype has a handful of counts. The chain has TRBV29-1 and TRBJ1-4; tentatively, D is TRBD1 (6 bases). The CDR3 is made up of 13 amino acids. V was pared by 3 bases and J by 7 bases, with 12 bases between. The V gene's germline CDR1 is SQVTM and CDR2 ANQGSEA. For the CDR3, the DNA is TGCAGCGTTGACCTCGGGGGCGGTGAAAAACTGTTTTTT. Translating it yields CSVDLGGGEKLFF.

The sample holds many counts of this clonotype. V is TRBV7-2 and J is TRBJ1-2; TRBD1 aligns across 7 bases. CDR1 SGHTA and CDR2 FQGNSA come from the germline V gene. V lost 5 bases and J lost 4; bases outside the gene matches: 4. The CDR3 totals 13 residues. The CDR3 loop is CASSPGQLYGYTF. Here the CDR3 DNA reads TGTGCCAGCAGCCCGGGACAGCTCTATGGCTACACCTTC.

This clonotype was recorded many times. CDR3 in amino acids: CASSLVAADTQYF. In DNA, the CDR3 is TGTGCCAGCAGCTTAGTAGCGGCAGATACGCAGTATTTT. The chain carries TRBV7-9 and TRBJ2-3, with D perhaps matching TRBD2 (6 bases). CDR1 SEHNR and CDR2 FQNEAQ come from the germline V gene (reference sequence). The CDR3 runs to 13 residues. The V end was cut by 1 base, the J end by 4 bases, with 6 bases between.

This clonotype was seen at least ten times. The CDR3: CASSSPGTGALGDGYTF. The CDR3 DNA is TGTGCCAGCAGCTCCCCCGGGACAGGGGCACTAGGCGATGGCTACACCTTC. This chain uses TRBV7-2 with TRBJ1-2; 10 nucleotides align to TRBD1. The CDR3 length is 17 residues. Trimming at V came to 4 bases and at J to 6 bases, leaving 14 bases not matched to a gene. CDR1 and CDR2 from the germline V gene are SGHTA and FQGNSA.

The chain has TRBV20-1 and TRBJ1-2, with TRBD1 matching over 10 bases. Germline assignment: CDR1 DFQATT and CDR2 SNEGSKA (reference sequence). The trim removed 6 bases at V and 4 bases at J, leaving 5 bases unmatched. This CDR3 contains 13 residues. The chain's CDR3 is CSARTGGSYGYTF. CDR3 DNA: TGCAGTGCCAGGACAGGGGGGTCCTATGGCTACACCTTC.

This clonotype was counted at least ten times. This rearrangement joins TRBV7-9 to TRBJ1-5; 7 bases agree with TRBD1. CDR3 size: 14 residues. V was clipped by 5 bases and J by 3 bases; unmatched bases: 4. Germline CDR1 is SEHNR and CDR2 is FQNEAQ (reference sequence). The DNA for the CDR3 is TGTGCCAGCAGCGCCGGGACAGCCAATCAGCCCCAGCATTTT. The encoded protein is CASSAGTANQPQHF.

This clonotype has a handful of counts. The chain is built from TRBV20-1 and TRBJ1-5; TRBD1 matches 9 bases. The trim removed 5 bases at V and 5 bases at J, leaving 7 bases unmatched. In germline, CDR1 is DFQATT, CDR2 SNEGSKA (reference sequence). There are 14 residues in the CDR3. The CDR3 here is CSAGFTGGDQPQHF. CDR3 in DNA: TGCAGTGCTGGCTTCACAGGGGGCGATCAGCCCCAGCATTTT.

The rearrangement joins TRBV19 to TRBJ2-2; the D is unclear. V was shortened by 7 bases and J by 1 base, with 7 bases between the two germline ends. The CDR3 length is 13 residues. Germline loops: CDR1 LNHDA, CDR2 SQIVND (reference sequence). The CDR3 is CASKIGNTGELFF. CDR3 DNA sequence: TGTGCCAGTAAAATTGGGAACACCGGGGAGCTGTTTTTT.

At least ten counts were recorded for this clonotype. The CDR3 protein is CASSGYGAGEDTQYF. Written as DNA, the CDR3 is TGTGCCAGCAGCGGATATGGTGCAGGGGAGGATACGCAGTATTTT. The chain uses TRBV7-2 and TRBJ2-3; possibly TRBD1 for D (6 bases). The CDR3 consists of 15 residues. CDR1 is SGHTA and CDR2 is FQGNSA in the germline V gene. The V and J ends lost 5 bases and 6 bases respectively, with 18 bases between them.

The table lists this clonotype with many counts. V and J are TRBV7-2 and TRBJ2-6; 12 bases are a match to TRBD2. This CDR3 comprises 19 residues. Per germline, CDR1 SGHTA and CDR2 FQGNSA. Unmatched junction bases numbered 5, after V lost 0 bases and J lost 2 bases. CDR3 residues: CASSLATSGGVPGANVLTF. The CDR3 DNA is TGTGCCAGCAGCTTAGCGACTAGCGGGGGAGTCCCTGGGGCCAACGTCCTGACTTTC.

This clonotype was picked up many times. V usage is TRBV7-2 and J usage is TRBJ1-3; D is possibly TRBD1 (6 bases). Germline lookup yields CDR1 SGHTA and CDR2 FQGNSA. The V and J ends lost 2 bases and 0 bases respectively, with 17 bases between them. The CDR3 loop spans 18 amino acids. The CDR3 protein is CASSLTSGHLSSGNTIYF. In nucleotides, the CDR3 is TGTGCCAGCAGCTTAACTTCGGGACACCTTAGCTCTGGAAACACCATATATTTT.

The chain has TRBV27 and TRBJ2-1, with TRBD2 identical over 8 bases. CDR3 size: 16 residues. Germline CDR1 reads MNHEY; CDR2 reads SMNVEV (reference sequence). V was clipped by 7 bases and J by 0 bases; unmatched bases: 8. The CDR3 DNA follows: TGTGCCAGCACAGGGACTAGGCCAAGCTCCTACAATGAGCAGTTCTTC. Its translation is CASTGTRPSSYNEQFF.

The genes are TRBV20-1 and TRBJ2-7; TRBD1 agrees at 9 bases. V was pared by 4 bases and J by 3 bases, with 7 bases of the junction left unmatched. The CDR3 consists of 14 residues. Germline-derived CDR1 and CDR2 are DFQATT and SNEGSKA (reference sequence). This CDR3 reads CSATGTGSLYEQYF. DNA of the CDR3: TGCAGTGCTACCGGGACAGGGAGTCTCTACGAGCAGTACTTC.

This clonotype was counted many times. The chain has TRBV7-9 and TRBJ2-3, with 7 bases lining up with TRBD2. CDR1 and CDR2 from the germline V gene are SEHNR and FQNEAQ (reference sequence). The V segment lost 4 bases and the J segment 1 base; nucleotides outside the gene matches: 5. The CDR3 totals 15 residues. CDR3 DNA: TGTGCCAGCAGCTCCGGACTAGAGGGCACAGATACGCAGTATTTT. Protein: CASSSGLEGTDTQYF.

In its sample, this clonotype was seen a few times. The J gene is TRBJ2-1, the V gene TRBV6-2 or TRBV6-3; D is undetermined. V was trimmed by 0 bases and J by 6 bases, leaving 18 bases between them. The CDR3 extends over 17 amino acids. The germline V gene encodes CDR1 MNHEY and CDR2 SVGEGT. CDR3 nucleotides: TGTGCCAGCAGTTACTCGATCAAGGATAATTGGAGCAATGAGCAGTTCTTC. It yields the protein CASSYSIKDNWSNEQFF.

There are many counts of this clonotype. This chain joins TRBV7-2 and TRBJ1-6; a possible D gene is TRBD1 (6 bases). Germline V gives CDR1 SGHTA, CDR2 FQGNSA. V was pared by 6 bases and J by 9 bases, with 15 bases between. The CDR3 is made up of 14 amino acids. CDR3 residues: CASSGGLGSSPLHF. The CDR3 DNA reads TGTGCCAGCAGTGGGGGGCTTGGAAGTTCACCCCTCCACTTT.

The rearrangement links TRBV12-3 or TRBV12-4 to TRBJ2-1, with 12 bases fitting TRBD2. The length of the CDR3 is 15 residues. V lost 7 bases to trimming and J lost 8 bases; unmatched junction nucleotides: 9. The DNA for the CDR3 is TGTGCCAGCACCACTAGCGGGGGGCTTTCCCATGAGCAGTTCTTC. Protein product: CASTTSGGLSHEQFF.

There are many counts of this clonotype. CDR3 sequence reads: CASSLVPTGTGGTDTQYF. The CDR3 nucleotides are TGTGCCAGCAGCTTAGTCCCGACCGGGACAGGGGGGACAGATACGCAGTATTTT. The V and J genes are TRBV7-2 and TRBJ2-3, with 11 positions matching TRBD1. Germline V gives CDR1 SGHTA, CDR2 FQGNSA. The V gene end was trimmed by 1 base and the J gene end by 3 bases; junction bases not matched to a gene: 9. The CDR3 is 18 amino acids.

At least ten counts were recorded for this clonotype. The chain recombines TRBV19 with TRBJ1-5, with D unresolved. Deletions cut 4 bases from V and 1 base from J, with 5 bases between. CDR3 length equals 13 residues. CDR1 and CDR2 (germline): LNHDA, SQIVND (reference sequence). This CDR3 is CASSRASNQPQHF. DNA of the CDR3: TGTGCCAGTAGTAGAGCAAGCAATCAGCCCCAGCATTTT.

This clonotype occurred many times. At one of its ends the junction is not consistent with the germline gene, which may arise from a read error. The chain has TRBV6-2 or TRBV6-3 and TRBJ1-6, with D unresolved. CDR1 is MNHEY and CDR2 is SVGEGT in the germline V gene. The CDR3 spans 14 residues. In nucleotides, the CDR3 is TGTGCCAGCAGTTACACGGAACGGAATTCAGCCCTCCACTTT. This translates into CASSYTERNSALHF.

This clonotype was seen at least ten times. The genes are TRBV20-1 and TRBJ1-1, with D unresolved. Germline loops: CDR1 DFQATT, CDR2 SNEGSKA (reference sequence). The CDR3 is 12 amino acids. With 4 bases removed from V and 5 bases from J, the gap between germline ends came to 11 bases. CDR3 in amino acids: CSATVLNTEAFF. The CDR3 DNA is TGCAGTGCTACCGTTCTTAATACTGAAGCTTTCTTT.

This clonotype was seen at least ten times. The V call is TRBV7-8, the J call TRBJ1-4; TRBD1 matches 9 bases. Germline V CDR1 and CDR2: SGHVS, FQNEAQ. With V trimmed by 0 bases and J by 5 bases, 1 base remained unmatched. The CDR3 runs to 15 residues. The CDR3 DNA reads as TGTGCCAGCAGCTTAGCCGGGACAGGGAATGAAAAACTGTTTTTT. This translates into CASSLAGTGNEKLFF. Full variable domain (remainder filled in from reference TRBV7-8 and TRBJ1-4): GAGVSQSPRYKVAKRGQDVALRCDPISGHVSLFWYQQALGQGPEFLTYFQNEAQLDKSGLPSDRFFAERPEGSVSTLKIQRTQQEDSAVYLCASSLAGTGNEKLFFGSGTQLSVL.

This clonotype occurred many times. V gene TRBV12-3 or TRBV12-4 combines with J gene TRBJ1-2; D call uncertain. Trimming took off 3 bases at V and 7 bases at J, with 15 bases between the two ends. CDR3 length: 14 residues. CDR3 region: CASSFKKGGSGYTF. The CDR3 bases are TGTGCCAGCAGTTTTAAGAAAGGAGGGAGTGGCTACACCTTC.